This entry features one T cell receptor beta chain sequence. In germline, CDR1 is MNHEY, CDR2 SVGAGI. V lost 5 bases and J lost 8, with 9 bases in between. The CDR3 spans 11 residues. The data were obtained in a study of blood T cell repertoires in COVID-19. Looking at the study overall: From T cells, B-cell-depleted T cells, or PBMCs came the material, which was cDNA or gDNA.

Original processing methods: From reference gene primer amplification, estimates of nucleated cell counts were derived. Libraries were prepared by immunoSEQ multiplex PCR; TCRdb keeps only in-frame clonotypes and omits some of them. The D gene and trimming were derived from the DNA, and the V and J assignments and clone size from that table. The sample yields about 150,000 clones, 60% to 85% seen once. V gene TRBV6-5 combines with J gene TRBJ1-1, with D possibly being TRBD1 (5 bases). The material sequenced was peripheral blood. The sequence was obtained from a man aged 50 to 60 with acute or convalescent COVID-19. CDR3 DNA: TGTGCCAGCAGTCCGCGGACAGAAGCTTTCTTT. Translation: CASSPRTEAFF.